A single sample gave rise to the 3 T cell receptor beta chains below, sequenced in a study of human T cells and chemical hapten exposure. Using its own MiXCR run on the RACE reads, TCRdb lists one record per CDR3 protein. The sample includes 39,000 or so distinct CDR3 sequences, over 3.5% of them seen just once. As for time point: patch test 1, 2 weeks after DPC sensitization. Stated treatment: therapeutic diphenylcyclopropenone sensitization with weekly scalp DPC. From whole blood left unfractionated, total RNA was extracted. The source material was whole blood, sampled in connection with sensitization to the hapten diphenylcyclopropenone (DPC). The receptors come from a man aged 50 to 59 with alopecia areata. Some clones in this sample may be carry-over from other donors' samples.

In its sample, this clonotype was seen many times. This sequence joins TRBV20-1 and TRBJ1-1; tentative D call: TRBD1 (5 bases). Trimming shortened V by 1 base and J by 4 bases, and 10 bases separated the two germline ends. From germline, CDR1 is DFQATT and CDR2 SNEGSKA (reference sequence). CDR3 length: 13 amino acids. The CDR3 reads CSARVRERTEAFF. CDR3 sequence (DNA): TGCAGTGCTAGAGTCAGGGAGCGCACTGAAGCTTTCTTT.

This clonotype was seen at least ten times. V gene TRBV12-3 or TRBV12-4 combines with J gene TRBJ1-5; D is perhaps TRBD1 (5 bases). Trimming stripped 2 bases from V and 9 bases from J, with 11 bases between. The CDR3 runs to 13 residues. The CDR3 region has the DNA TGTGCCAGCAGTTTAAGGGGAGAGCCGCCCCAGCATTTT. Its translation is CASSLRGEPPQHF.

Only one count was recorded for this clonotype. A much larger clone differs from this one at a single base, so this may be a read error. This chain joins TRBV5-8 and TRBJ2-5, with D unclear. CDR1 is SGHTS, CDR2 YDEGEE, per germline. The CDR3 spans 10 residues. The DNA of the CDR3 is TGTGACAGCAGTGGGGAGACCCAGTACTTC. It encodes CDSSGETQYF. Variable domain in full (rest from reference TRBV5-8 and TRBJ2-5): EAGVTQSPTHLIKTRGQQATLRCSPISGHTSVYWYQQALGLGLQFLLWYDEGEERNRGNFPPRFSGRQFPNYSSELNVNALELEDSALYLCDSSGETQYFGPGTRLLVL.